This T cell receptor beta chain emerged from a study of OX40 agonist ivuxolimab in advanced cancers. Using immunoSEQ multiplex PCR, the repertoire was profiled, and TCRdb retains in-frame clones only, with some absent. The sample gives about 77,000 clones, around 82% of which show up once; under 0.8% is in the top ten. CDR3 size: 13 residues. V was pared by 5 bases and J by 2 bases, with 8 bases between. Germline-derived CDR1 and CDR2 are SGHTA and FQGTGA. This specimen was CD4+ or CD8+ T cells sorted from blood, taken in a trial of the OX40 agonist ivuxolimab. V usage is TRBV7-3 and J usage is TRBJ2-3; D gene unclear. The receptor was isolated from an adult with an advanced solid tumor such as melanoma, head and neck, liver or kidney cancer. The CDR3 DNA is TGTGCCAGCAGCCCTAGTTTCACAGATACGCAGTATTTT. This encodes CASSPSFTDTQYF.